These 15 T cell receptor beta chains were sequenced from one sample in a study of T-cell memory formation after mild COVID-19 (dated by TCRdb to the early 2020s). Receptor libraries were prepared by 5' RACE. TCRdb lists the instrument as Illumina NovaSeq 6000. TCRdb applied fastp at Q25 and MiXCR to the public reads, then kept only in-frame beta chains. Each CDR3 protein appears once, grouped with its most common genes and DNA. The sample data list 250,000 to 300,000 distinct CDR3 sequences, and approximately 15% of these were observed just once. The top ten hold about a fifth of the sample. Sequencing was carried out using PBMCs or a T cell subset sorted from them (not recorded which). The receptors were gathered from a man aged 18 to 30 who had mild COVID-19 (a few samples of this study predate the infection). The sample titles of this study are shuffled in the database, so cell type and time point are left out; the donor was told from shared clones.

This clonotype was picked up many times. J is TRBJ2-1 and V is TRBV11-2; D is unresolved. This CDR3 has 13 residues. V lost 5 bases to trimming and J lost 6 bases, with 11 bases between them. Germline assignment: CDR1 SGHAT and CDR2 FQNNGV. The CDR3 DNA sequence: TGTGCCAGCAGCACCCCCGGCCCCAATGAGCAGTTCTTC. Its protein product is CASSTPGPNEQFF.

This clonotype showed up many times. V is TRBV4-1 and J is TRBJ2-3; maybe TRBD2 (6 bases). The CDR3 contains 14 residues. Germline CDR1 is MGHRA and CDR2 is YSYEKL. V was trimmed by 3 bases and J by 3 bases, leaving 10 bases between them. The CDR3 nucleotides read TGCGCCAGCAGCCAGCTGGGACTGACAGATACGCAGTATTTT. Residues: CASSQLGLTDTQYF.

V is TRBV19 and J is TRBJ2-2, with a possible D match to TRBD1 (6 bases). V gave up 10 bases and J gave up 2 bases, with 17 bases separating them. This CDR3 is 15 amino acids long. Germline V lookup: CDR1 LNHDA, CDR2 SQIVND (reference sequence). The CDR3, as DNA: TGTGCCACCCAGGGGTGGACTCAAAACACCGGGGAGCTGTTTTTT. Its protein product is CATQGWTQNTGELFF.

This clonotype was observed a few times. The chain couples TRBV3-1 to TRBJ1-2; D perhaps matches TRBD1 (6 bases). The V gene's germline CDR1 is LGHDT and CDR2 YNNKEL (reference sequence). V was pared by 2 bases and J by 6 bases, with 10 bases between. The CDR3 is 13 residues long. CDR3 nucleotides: TGTGCCAGCAGCCAAACAGGGAGGGATGGCTACACCTTC. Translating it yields CASSQTGRDGYTF.

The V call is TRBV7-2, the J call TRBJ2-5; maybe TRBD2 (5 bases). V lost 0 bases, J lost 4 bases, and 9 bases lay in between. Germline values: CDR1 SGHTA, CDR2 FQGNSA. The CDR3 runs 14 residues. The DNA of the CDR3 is TGTGCCAGCAGCTTAGCGCGGCTAGCAGAGACCCAGTACTTC. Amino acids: CASSLARLAETQYF.

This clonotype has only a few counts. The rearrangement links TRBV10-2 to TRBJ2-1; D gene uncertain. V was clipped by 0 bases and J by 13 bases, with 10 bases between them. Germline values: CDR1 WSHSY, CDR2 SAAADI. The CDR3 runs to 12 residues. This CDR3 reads CASSESATVQFF. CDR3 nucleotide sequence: TGCGCCAGCAGTGAGTCGGCAACGGTACAGTTCTTC.

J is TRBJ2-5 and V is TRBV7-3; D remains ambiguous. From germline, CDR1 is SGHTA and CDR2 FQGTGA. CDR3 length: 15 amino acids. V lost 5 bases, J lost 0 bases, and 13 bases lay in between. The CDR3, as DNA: TGTGCCAGCAGCCCCTCCTCCGCTCACCAAGAGACCCAGTACTTC. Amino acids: CASSPSSAHQETQYF.

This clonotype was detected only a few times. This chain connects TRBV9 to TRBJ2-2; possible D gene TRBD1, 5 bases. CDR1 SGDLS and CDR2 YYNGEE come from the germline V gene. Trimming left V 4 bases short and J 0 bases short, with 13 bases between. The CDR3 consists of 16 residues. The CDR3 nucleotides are TGTGCCAGCAGCCCGAGACAGAAACCGAACACCGGGGAGCTGTTTTTT. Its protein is CASSPRQKPNTGELFF.

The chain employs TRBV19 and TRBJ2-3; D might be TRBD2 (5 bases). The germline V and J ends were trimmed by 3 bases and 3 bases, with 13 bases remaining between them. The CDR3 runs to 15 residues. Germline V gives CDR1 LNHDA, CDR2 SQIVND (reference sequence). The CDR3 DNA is TGTGCCAGTAGTATGGGCGGGTTTGGGACAGATACGCAGTATTTT. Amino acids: CASSMGGFGTDTQYF.

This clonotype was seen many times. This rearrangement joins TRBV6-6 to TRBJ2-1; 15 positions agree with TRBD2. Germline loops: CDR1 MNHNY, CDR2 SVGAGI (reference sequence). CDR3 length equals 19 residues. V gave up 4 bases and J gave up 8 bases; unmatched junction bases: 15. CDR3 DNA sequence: TGTGCCAGCAGTTCCGGACTAGCGGGGGGGCTTCTCCTTGTCGATGAGCAGTTCTTC. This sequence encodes CASSSGLAGGLLLVDEQFF.

Here the CDR3 DNA reads TGTGCCAGCAGTTTTCTCCCCCCTGGAAACACCATATATTTT. It yields the protein CASSFLPPGNTIYF. This sequence joins TRBV6-6 and TRBJ1-3; D gene unclear. V lost 4 bases and J lost 2, with 9 bases in between. The CDR3 covers 14 residues. Germline lookup yields CDR1 MNHNY and CDR2 SVGAGI (reference sequence).

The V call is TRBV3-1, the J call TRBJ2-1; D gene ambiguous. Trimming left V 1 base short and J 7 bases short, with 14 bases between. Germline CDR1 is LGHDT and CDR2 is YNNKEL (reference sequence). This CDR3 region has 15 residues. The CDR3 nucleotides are TGTGCCAGCAGCCAAGGGTGGCTAAGGGTTAATGAGCAGTTCTTC. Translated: CASSQGWLRVNEQFF.

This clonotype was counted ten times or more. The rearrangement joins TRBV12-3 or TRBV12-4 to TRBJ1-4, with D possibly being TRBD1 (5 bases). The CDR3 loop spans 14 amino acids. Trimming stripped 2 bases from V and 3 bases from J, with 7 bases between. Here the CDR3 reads CASSLWGSNEKLFF. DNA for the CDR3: TGTGCCAGCAGTTTATGGGGGTCTAATGAAAAACTGTTTTTT.

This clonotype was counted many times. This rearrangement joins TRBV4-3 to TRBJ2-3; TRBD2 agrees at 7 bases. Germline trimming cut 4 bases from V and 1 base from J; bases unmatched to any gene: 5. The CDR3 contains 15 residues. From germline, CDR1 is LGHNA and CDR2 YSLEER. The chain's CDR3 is CASSPSTSGTDTQYF. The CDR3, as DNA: TGCGCCAGCAGCCCCAGCACTAGCGGCACAGATACGCAGTATTTT.

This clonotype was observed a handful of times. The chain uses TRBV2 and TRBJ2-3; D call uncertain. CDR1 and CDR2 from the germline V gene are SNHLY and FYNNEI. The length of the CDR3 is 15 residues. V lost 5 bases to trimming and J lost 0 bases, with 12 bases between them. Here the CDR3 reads CASSKTMTSTDTQYF. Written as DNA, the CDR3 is TGTGCCAGCAGTAAGACCATGACTAGCACAGATACGCAGTATTTT.